This paragraph covers one T cell receptor beta chain sequence. CDR3 size: 14 residues. Germline assignment: CDR1 SNHLY and CDR2 FYNNEI. The V end lost 10 bases, the J end lost 6 bases, and 21 bases lay between the germline ends. The sample originates from a study of T cell responses to AZD1222 COVID-19 vaccine. Overall study: Doses given second, at about 4 or about 12 weeks, were pooled.

The assay was immunoSEQ multiplex PCR, and TCRdb's table has in-frame clones only and misses some. The sample carries fewer than 150,000 clones, 89% recorded once. The rearrangement links TRBV2 to TRBJ1-1, with D possibly TRBD1 on 6 matching bases. This TCR came from an adult in good health. The sample here was peripheral blood, taken on day 0 of AZD1222 vaccination. The CDR3: CAKKANFGGAEAFF. The CDR3 DNA reads TGTGCCAAGAAAGCTAATTTTGGGGGCGCTGAAGCTTTCTTT. The full variable domain, with the rest looked up from reference TRBV2 and TRBJ1-1, is EPEVTQTPSHQVTQMGQEVILRCVPISNHLYFYWYRQILGQKVEFLVSFYNNEISEKSEIFDDQFSVERPDGSNFTLKIRSTKLEDSAMYFCAKKANFGGAEAFFGQGTRLTVV.